This T cell receptor beta chain was captured by sequencing in a study of cytomegalovirus exposure and HLA in healthy donors. Study at large: The 90 to 150 validation repertoires used a platform that matched the one used for the approximately 670 first-cohort repertoires, as a later analysis reported. Whole-study findings and limits: Per published reports, the classifier diagnosed cytomegalovirus status with high specificity and sensitivity. The listing of 150 to 200 TCR beta chains classed them as cytomegalovirus-associated.

Germline values: CDR1 SGHRS, CDR2 YFSETQ. The length of the CDR3 is 13 residues. Trimming left V 0 bases short and J 4 bases short, with 7 bases between. Here immunoSEQ multiplex PCR was the method, and the copy in TCRdb shows in-frame clones only, minus some. The data show roughly 200,000 clones, more than 75% seen once. The study drew the donors from its 120-subject validation cohort, separate from the roughly 710-subject first cohort. A word on this clone: Its antigen remains unknown.

V usage is TRBV5-1 and J usage is TRBJ2-5; D uncertain. The source of this sequence is a man aged 25-40 years in good health and CMV-seropositive. Sequencing used PBMCs. CDR3: CASSLASRETQYF. CDR3 nucleotide sequence: TGCGCCAGCAGCTTGGCCAGCCGAGAGACCCAGTACTTC.